This T cell receptor beta chain was sequenced during a study of PD-1 blockade in classical Hodgkin lymphoma. Germline V gene lookup returns CDR1 SGHTS and CDR2 YDEGEE. The CDR3 has 15 amino acids. Trimming pared 0 bases from V and 2 bases from J, leaving 11 bases between. About this clone itself: The sample carries other DNA sequences with the same CDR3.

Specified time point: cycle 4 day 1 (C4D1), after six to seven weeks of nivolumab. All patients experienced relapse after autologous stem cell transplantation, and brentuximab vedotin exposure was variable. By magnetic negative selection, CD4+ T cells were purified from thawed PBMCs. The protocol was immunoSEQ multiplex PCR, while the TCRdb copy is restricted to in-frame clones and leaves out a portion. Counted here are 20,000 to 25,000 clones, roughly 80% occurring once; the ten biggest clones make up about 3%. This specimen was CD4+ T cells from blood, taken before the fourth cycle of nivolumab. The receptor's source is a human donor with classical Hodgkin lymphoma. This sequence joins TRBV5-8 and TRBJ1-1; the D gene is possibly TRBD1 (5 bases). Here the CDR3 reads CASSLAEGINTEAFF. The CDR3 DNA reads TGTGCCAGCAGCTTGGCGGAGGGGATAAACACTGAAGCTTTCTTT.